These 26 T cell receptor beta chains share one sample of origin, sequenced in a study of breast tumors, draining lymph nodes, adjacent tissues. TCRdb passed the multiplex PCR reads through MiXCR, listing each CDR3 protein once. Among roughly 49,000 distinct CDR3 sequences listed, roughly 39% were seen once. The source material was breast tumor tissue. All receptors derive from a female donor with breast cancer. Some clones in this sample may be carry-over from other donors' samples.

Many counts were recorded for this clonotype. V and J are TRBV7-3 and TRBJ1-2; D uncertain. CDR1 is SGHTA, CDR2 FQGTGA, per germline. CDR3 length equals 13 residues. The germline V and J ends were trimmed by 3 bases and 8 bases, with 13 bases remaining between them. The CDR3 sequence: CASSFSSGRGYTF. The CDR3 nucleotides are TGTGCCAGCAGCTTTTCCTCAGGTCGCGGCTACACCTTC.

This chain connects TRBV11-3 to TRBJ2-5; 11 bases are shared with TRBD1. CDR1 is SGHNT and CDR2 is YENEEA in the germline V gene. CDR3 size: 21 residues. J was trimmed by 1 base and V by 5 bases; bases with no gene match: 21. The CDR3 region has the DNA TGTGCCAGCAGCCCAGGACAGGGGGCCCCTCAAATCCCGATCCCCCAAGAGACCCAGTACTTC. Amino acid sequence: CASSPGQGAPQIPIPQETQYF. Looking up the rest from reference TRBV11-3 and TRBJ2-5 gives the full variable domain: EAGVVQSPRYKIIEKKQPVAFWCNPISGHNTLYWYLQNLGQGPELLIRYENEEAVDDSQLPKDRFSAERLKGVDSTLKIQPAELGDSAVYLCASSPGQGAPQIPIPQETQYFGPGTRLLVL.

V usage is TRBV10-3 and J usage is TRBJ2-5; 14 positions match TRBD2. The J segment lost 5 bases and the V segment lost 6 bases, leaving 11 bases of the junction unmatched. The CDR3 is made up of 17 amino acids. Germline V gene sequence: CDR1 ENHRY, CDR2 SYGVKD. The DNA of the CDR3 is TGTGCCATCAGCTCCGGGACTAGCGGGAGTTTTGGCGAGACCCAGTACTTC. As protein: CAISSGTSGSFGETQYF.

This clonotype was seen many times. The chain uses TRBV5-6 and TRBJ2-5, with D possibly being TRBD1 (6 bases). The CDR3 has 13 amino acids. V was cut by 5 bases and J by 5 bases, with 13 bases left in between. Germline-derived CDR1 and CDR2 are SGHDT and YYEEEE. The CDR3 sequence: CASSPDSFETQYF. As DNA, the CDR3 is TGTGCCAGCAGTCCGGACAGTTTTGAGACCCAGTACTTC.

This clonotype was detected only a few times. The junction shows a germline mismatch at one end, possibly a read error. The chain carries TRBV2 and TRBJ1-1; TRBD1 aligns across 7 bases. The germline gives CDR1 SNHLY, CDR2 FYNNEI. The CDR3 totals 14 residues. CDR3 nucleotide sequence: TGTGCCGGGGGACAGCGGGGGAGTAACACTGAAACTTTCTTT. Translated: CAGGQRGSNTETFF. Full variable domain (missing parts from reference TRBV2 and TRBJ1-1): EPEVTQTPSHQVTQMGQEVILRCVPISNHLYFYWYRQILGQKVEFLVSFYNNEISEKSEIFDDQFSVERPDGSNFTLKIRSTKLEDSAMYFCAGGQRGSNTETFFGQGTRLTVV.

Details on this clonotype: It is likely a read error, because the conserved phenylalanine at the end of the CDR3 is missing. The chain has TRBV14 and TRBJ2-7; D ambiguous. Germline V gene data show CDR1 as SGHDN and CDR2 as FVKESK. V was clipped by 0 bases and J by 6 bases, with 9 bases between them. This CDR3 contains 13 residues. The CDR3 sequence is CASSQDRMSEQYS. Written as DNA, the CDR3 is TGTGCCAGCAGCCAAGATCGGATGAGCGAGCAGTACTCC.

Judged by abundance, this clonotype is medium-sized. This chain uses TRBV5-5 with TRBJ2-7, with D unclear. The CDR3 extends over 12 amino acids. V lost 0 bases and J 3 bases, leaving 4 bases between the germline ends. The germline V gene encodes CDR1 SGHKS and CDR2 YYEKEE (reference sequence). The DNA of the CDR3 is TGTGCCAGCAGCTTGGAGGTCTACGAGCAGTACTTC. Translation gives CASSLEVYEQYF. Combining the CDR3 with reference TRBV5-5 and TRBJ2-7 gives the whole variable domain DAGVTQSPTHLIKTRGQQVTLRCSPISGHKSVSWYQQVLGQGPQFIFQYYEKEERGRGNFPDRFSARQFPNYSSELNVNALLLGDSALYLCASSLEVYEQYFGPGTRLTVT.

In regard to this clonotype: This likely comes from a read error, as the CDR3 has no conserved phenylalanine or tryptophan at its end. The chain has TRBV11-3 and TRBJ2-7; 7 bases map to TRBD1. V was pared by 5 bases and J by 1 base, with 8 bases of the junction left unmatched. This CDR3 is 15 amino acids long. Germline V gene lookup returns CDR1 SGHNT and CDR2 YENEEA. The CDR3 region is CASSVPGQPSYEQYL. The CDR3 nucleotides read TGTGCCAGCAGCGTGCCGGGACAGCCGTCCTACGAGCAGTACCTC.

V usage is TRBV2 and J usage is TRBJ2-4; no reliable D call. The J call may be incorrect, as the DNA end agrees better with TRBJ2-5. Germline CDR1 SNHLY, CDR2 FYNNEI. The CDR3 is made up of 13 amino acids. The chain's CDR3 is CASSLSARRTQYF. For the CDR3, the DNA is TGTGCCAGCAGTTTATCAGCCCGGAGGACCCAGTACTTC.

This clonotype was seen repeatedly, ten times or more. The rearrangement links TRBV20-1 to TRBJ2-3; D is perhaps TRBD1 (6 bases). Trimming removed 3 bases at V and 0 bases at J, with 19 bases between. Germline CDR1 reads DFQATT; CDR2 reads SNEGSKA (reference sequence). This CDR3 is 17 amino acids long. Here the CDR3 reads CSASRALGQKSTDTQYF. For the CDR3, the DNA is TGCAGTGCTAGTCGGGCCCTTGGACAGAAAAGCACAGATACGCAGTATTTT.

This clonotype was seen just once. This chain uses TRBV2 with TRBJ2-7; D gene uncertain. Trimming left V 6 bases short and J 4 bases short, with 10 bases between. CDR3 length equals 12 residues. The germline CDR1 and CDR2 sequences are SNHLY and FYNNEI. The CDR3 here is CASRPDRYEQYF. For the CDR3, the DNA is TGTGCCAGCAGGCCCGATCGATACGAGCAGTACTTC.

This clonotype was detected ten times or more. The chain couples TRBV30 to TRBJ2-7; a possible D gene is TRBD2 (6 bases). Germline V CDR1 and CDR2: GTSNPN, SVGIG (reference sequence). Trimming pared 4 bases from V and 5 bases from J, leaving 15 bases between. This CDR3 is built from 13 residues. In DNA form, the CDR3 reads TGTGCCTGGAATAGGGGAGGACACAACGAGCAGTACTTC. Translation: CAWNRGGHNEQYF.

The V gene is TRBV6-2 or TRBV6-3, the J gene TRBJ2-5, with D tentatively TRBD1 (6 bases). Germline CDR1 is MNHEY and CDR2 is SVGEGT. V lost 6 bases, J lost 5 bases, and 13 bases lay in between. The CDR3 loop spans 13 amino acids. CDR3 sequence reads: CASRFAGVETQYF. The DNA for the CDR3 is TGTGCCAGCAGATTCGCAGGGGTGGAGACCCAGTACTTC.

Comment on this clonotype: One end of the junction fails to match germline, which may point to a read error. The V call is TRBV7-2, the J call TRBJ2-7; 8 bases match TRBD1. Germline V gene sequence: CDR1 SGHTA, CDR2 FQGNSA. The CDR3 length is 16 residues. The CDR3 loop reads CVSSLGFRQGAYEQYF. DNA for the CDR3: TGTGTCAGCAGCTTAGGGTTTCGGCAGGGGGCTTACGAGCAGTACTTC.

V usage is TRBV29-1 and J usage is TRBJ1-4; possibly TRBD1 for D (6 bases). The CDR3 length is 12 residues. Germline CDR1 SQVTM, CDR2 ANQGSEA. Trimming removed 6 bases from V and 8 bases from J, with 13 bases in between. Here the CDR3 DNA reads TGCAGCGTATCTGTGCAGGGGGAAAAACTGTTTTTT. Its translation: CSVSVQGEKLFF.

This clonotype was counted between two and nine times. The chain couples TRBV10-3 to TRBJ1-5; D not resolved. CDR1 is ENHRY, CDR2 SYGVKD, per germline. With 3 bases removed from V and 7 bases from J, the gap between germline ends came to 13 bases. The CDR3 has 14 residues. CDR3 amino acids: CAISDAELGQPQHF. In DNA form, the CDR3 reads TGTGCCATCAGTGATGCGGAGTTGGGGCAGCCCCAGCATTTT.

This clonotype was observed once. This sequence may be a read error, since a much larger clone differs from it by one base. CDR3 residues: CAGSLLAQNQPQHF. For the CDR3, the DNA is TGTGCCGGCAGTTTATTGGCTCAAAATCAGCCCCAGCATTTT. The chain links TRBV28 to TRBJ1-5, with D uncertain. In germline, CDR1 is MDHEN, CDR2 SYDVKM. CDR3 length: 14 residues.

As regards this clonotype: A much larger clonotype is one base distant, so this may be a read error. The gene calls are TRBV2 and TRBJ1-1; D call uncertain. The germline V gene encodes CDR1 SNHLY and CDR2 FYNNEI. The ends were cut back, 0 bases at V and 4 bases at J, with 15 bases in the middle. The CDR3 runs 16 residues. CDR3 loop: CASSEALLLGSTEAFF. In DNA, the CDR3 is TGTGCCAGCAGTGAAGCTCTTCTGCTTGGGAGCACTGAAGCTTTCTTT.

V gene TRBV7-9 combines with J gene TRBJ2-2; 7 positions match TRBD1. Trimming at V came to 5 bases and at J to 0 bases, leaving 6 bases not matched to a gene. CDR1 and CDR2 from the germline V gene are SEHNR and FQNEAQ (reference sequence). CDR3 size: 16 residues. CDR3 residues: CASSPGQKTNTGELFF. CDR3 coding DNA: TGTGCCAGCAGCCCGGGACAGAAGACGAACACCGGGGAGCTGTTTTTT.

This clonotype was seen at least ten times. The V gene is TRBV7-2, the J gene TRBJ2-7, with D possibly being TRBD1 (6 bases). Germline values: CDR1 SGHTA, CDR2 FQGNSA. The CDR3 spans 13 residues. V gave up 4 bases and J gave up 4 bases, with 11 bases separating them. The CDR3 DNA reads as TGTGCCAGCAGCTGGGGACACGAATACGAGCAGTACTTC. Protein: CASSWGHEYEQYF.

Ten or more counts support this clonotype. The V and J genes are TRBV5-4 and TRBJ2-7; D gene uncertain. CDR3 length: 13 residues. Trimming cost V 0 bases and J 0 bases, with 4 bases left between them. Germline loops: CDR1 SGHNT, CDR2 YYREEE (reference sequence). The CDR3 region has the DNA TGTGCCAGCAGCTTGGGGGCCTCCTACGAGCAGTACTTC. Translating it yields CASSLGASYEQYF.

This clonotype was seen repeatedly, ten times or more. The J gene is TRBJ1-2, the V gene TRBV5-5, with 8 bases fitting TRBD1. The CDR3 is 16 residues long. The germline gives CDR1 SGHKS, CDR2 YYEKEE (reference sequence). J gave up 5 bases and V 0 bases, and 9 bases lay outside the gene matches. In DNA, the CDR3 is TGTGCCAGCAGCTTGGAGACAGGGGTCTTTTTTTATGGCTACACCTTC. It is translated as CASSLETGVFFYGYTF. Based on the CDR3 plus reference TRBV5-5 and TRBJ1-2, the full variable domain is DAGVTQSPTHLIKTRGQQVTLRCSPISGHKSVSWYQQVLGQGPQFIFQYYEKEERGRGNFPDRFSARQFPNYSSELNVNALLLGDSALYLCASSLETGVFFYGYTFGSGTRLTVV.

This chain connects TRBV30 to TRBJ2-3, with D uncertain. Trimming shortened V by 5 bases and J by 5 bases, and 11 bases separated the two germline ends. The CDR3 spans 12 residues. Germline V CDR1 and CDR2: GTSNPN, SVGIG (reference sequence). CDR3 loop: CAWDFAGDTQYF. CDR3 nucleotide sequence: TGTGCCTGGGACTTCGCTGGAGATACGCAGTATTTT.

The sample holds many counts of this clonotype. V is TRBV11-3 and J is TRBJ2-5; a weak D match, TRBD2 (6 bases). The CDR3 has 20 amino acids. Deletions cut 1 base from V and 2 bases from J, with 26 bases between. Germline CDR1 SGHNT, CDR2 YENEEA. As DNA, the CDR3 is TGTGCCAGCAGCTTAGGGCTCCTCCTAGCGTCGCAAGGGGATCAAGAGACCCAGTACTTC. Encoded protein: CASSLGLLLASQGDQETQYF.

This clonotype was counted many times. A junction end diverges from the germline sequence, so it may reflect a read error. The chain is built from TRBV6-5 and TRBJ2-7; possibly TRBD2 for D (5 bases). This CDR3 comprises 17 residues. Looked up from germline, CDR1 is MNHEY and CDR2 is SVGAGI. CDR3 coding DNA: TGTGCCAGCAGTCACTCGACCCTGGGAGCGGAGACCTACGAGCAGTACTTC. Translation gives CASSHSTLGAETYEQYF.

The genes are TRBV15 and TRBJ1-6; D not resolved. Per the germline V gene, CDR1 is LNHNV and CDR2 is YYDKDF (reference sequence). The V and J ends lost 1 base and 8 bases respectively, with 9 bases between them. The CDR3 runs to 14 residues. CDR3 protein: CATSRGAIDSPLHF. The CDR3 DNA is TGTGCCACCAGCAGAGGGGCTATAGATTCACCCCTCCACTTT.